This TCR beta chain appears in the sequencing data of a study of cytomegalovirus exposure and HLA in healthy donors. Healthy people donating bone marrow made up the donors. At sampling all donors were nominally healthy, likely with unrecorded immune exposures. The PCR made use of 60 Vbeta and 13 Jbeta primers. Method: immunoSEQ multiplex PCR; TCRdb's copy keeps in-frame clones and lacks some. The sample yields 43,000 or so clones, over 55% seen once. The sequenced sample was PBMCs. The TCR was taken from a human donor in good health.

CDR3 nucleotides: TGTGCCTGGAGTAAGGGGCATAGCAATCAGCCCCAGCATTTT. Encoded protein: CAWSKGHSNQPQHF. The rearrangement joins TRBV30 to TRBJ1-5, with D possibly TRBD1 on 5 matching bases. Germline V lookup: CDR1 GTSNPN, CDR2 SVGIG (reference sequence). There are 14 residues in the CDR3. The germline V and J ends were trimmed by 2 bases and 0 bases, with 8 bases remaining between them.